These 10 T cell receptor beta chains were sequenced from one sample in a study of human T cells and chemical hapten exposure. The time point was: pre-sensitization, week 0. The treatment here: therapeutic diphenylcyclopropenone sensitization with weekly scalp DPC. TCRdb reprocessed the RACE reads with MiXCR, giving one entry per CDR3 protein. The sample lists 350,000 to 450,000 distinct CDR3 sequences, roughly 4.6% seen once, with 2% to 3% in the top ten. The sequences come from whole blood, collected in connection with sensitization to the hapten diphenylcyclopropenone (DPC). Receptors were obtained from a woman between 50 and 59 years old with alopecia areata. Some clones in this sample may be carry-over from other donors' samples.

This clonotype occurred a few times. J is TRBJ2-2 and V is TRBV25-1, with 10 bases fitting TRBD2. V shed 2 bases and J 6 bases; nucleotides not matched to a gene: 3. Germline assignment: CDR1 MGHDK and CDR2 SYGVNS. The CDR3 length is 15 residues. The CDR3 DNA reads TGTGCCAGCAGTGAAACTAGCGGGGCGTCCGGGGAGCTGTTTTTT. It encodes CASSETSGASGELFF.

In its sample, this clonotype was seen a few times. V is TRBV9 and J is TRBJ2-1, with TRBD1 matching over 10 bases. The germline V gene encodes CDR1 SGDLS and CDR2 YYNGEE. The J segment lost 5 bases and the V segment lost 4 bases, leaving 6 bases of the junction unmatched. The CDR3 is made up of 15 amino acids. DNA of the CDR3: TGTGCCAGCAGCTCCGGGACAGGGGCACACAATGAGCAGTTCTTC. The encoded protein is CASSSGTGAHNEQFF.

The sample holds a few counts of this clonotype. The chain links TRBV9 to TRBJ2-3, with 12 bases identical to TRBD2. Trimming cost V 3 bases and J 5 bases; bases outside gene matches: 10. Germline values: CDR1 SGDLS, CDR2 YYNGEE. The CDR3 totals 17 residues. Here the CDR3 reads CASSAGPSGGAQDTQYF. In nucleotides, the CDR3 is TGTGCCAGCAGCGCTGGCCCTAGCGGGGGGGCCCAAGATACGCAGTATTTT.

In its sample, this clonotype was seen many times. V and J are TRBV5-5 and TRBJ2-3, with 11 bases matching TRBD2. There are 17 residues in the CDR3. Germline CDR1 and CDR2: SGHKS and YYEKEE (reference sequence). Trimming took 0 bases from V and 3 from J; bases not matched to a gene: 6. The CDR3 bases are TGTGCCAGCAGCTTGGAACTAGCGGGAGACCTGACAGATACGCAGTATTTT. Encoded protein: CASSLELAGDLTDTQYF. The whole variable domain, remainder taken from reference TRBV5-5 and TRBJ2-3, is DAGVTQSPTHLIKTRGQQVTLRCSPISGHKSVSWYQQVLGQGPQFIFQYYEKEERGRGNFPDRFSARQFPNYSSELNVNALLLGDSALYLCASSLELAGDLTDTQYFGPGTRLTVL.

This clonotype was observed a few times. The chain couples TRBV7-9 to TRBJ2-5; perhaps TRBD1 as D (7 bases). CDR3 length: 15 residues. Germline CDR1 reads SEHNR; CDR2 reads FQNEAQ (reference sequence). V was shortened by 1 base and J by 4 bases, with 13 bases between the two germline ends. CDR3 sequence reads: CASSLGQGGAETQYF. In DNA, the CDR3 is TGTGCCAGCAGCTTAGGACAGGGAGGAGCAGAGACCCAGTACTTC. The full variable domain, completed using reference TRBV7-9 and TRBJ2-5, is DTGVSQNPRHKITKRGQNVTFRCDPISEHNRLYWYRQTLGQGPEFLTYFQNEAQLEKSRLLSDRFSAERPKGSFSTLEIQRTEQGDSAMYLCASSLGQGGAETQYFGPGTRLLVL.

This clonotype occurred a few times. The gene calls are TRBV13 and TRBJ2-3; D might be TRBD2 (5 bases). Trimming left V 1 base short and J 4 bases short, with 12 bases between. Germline CDR1 reads PRHDT; CDR2 reads FYEKMQ (reference sequence). The CDR3 extends over 15 amino acids. Here the CDR3 reads CASSLVGLSSDTQYF. The CDR3 DNA reads as TGTGCCAGCAGCTTAGTTGGACTCTCTTCAGATACGCAGTATTTT.

This clonotype was picked up many times. V is TRBV28 and J is TRBJ2-1; maybe TRBD2 (5 bases). CDR1 is MDHEN, CDR2 SYDVKM, per germline. Trimming cost V 5 bases and J 2 bases, with 13 bases left between them. The CDR3 loop spans 15 amino acids. CDR3 sequence reads: CASSGAGGPYNEQFF. The CDR3 DNA follows: TGTGCCAGCAGTGGAGCAGGAGGACCCTACAATGAGCAGTTCTTC.

This sequence joins TRBV7-9 and TRBJ2-1, with 11 bases identical to TRBD2. The germline V gene has CDR1 SEHNR and CDR2 FQNEAQ (reference sequence). V trimming: 5 bases; J trimming: 12 bases; junction bases outside the gene matches: 12. The length of the CDR3 is 15 residues. The chain's CDR3 is CASSPSGLAALGQFF. The CDR3 DNA follows: TGTGCCAGCAGCCCTTCGGGACTAGCGGCCTTAGGGCAGTTCTTC.

In its sample, this clonotype was seen a few times. CDR3 DNA: TGCGCCAGCAGCTTGGGCACAGATACGAATGAAAAACTGTTTTTT. This gives the protein CASSLGTDTNEKLFF. The chain uses TRBV5-1 and TRBJ1-4, with D unresolved. V shed 0 bases and J shed 5 bases, with 11 bases lying between them. The CDR3 has 15 amino acids. Germline V gene data show CDR1 as SGHRS and CDR2 as YFSETQ.

V usage is TRBV18 and J usage is TRBJ2-3; 11 nucleotides align to TRBD2. Losses at the gene ends were 3 bases for V and 2 bases for J; bases not matched to a gene: 4. The CDR3 has 16 residues. From germline, CDR1 is KGHSH and CDR2 LQKENI. In DNA, the CDR3 is TGTGCCAGCTCACCGGCTAGCGGGAGGACCACAGATACGCAGTATTTT. Protein sequence: CASSPASGRTTDTQYF.